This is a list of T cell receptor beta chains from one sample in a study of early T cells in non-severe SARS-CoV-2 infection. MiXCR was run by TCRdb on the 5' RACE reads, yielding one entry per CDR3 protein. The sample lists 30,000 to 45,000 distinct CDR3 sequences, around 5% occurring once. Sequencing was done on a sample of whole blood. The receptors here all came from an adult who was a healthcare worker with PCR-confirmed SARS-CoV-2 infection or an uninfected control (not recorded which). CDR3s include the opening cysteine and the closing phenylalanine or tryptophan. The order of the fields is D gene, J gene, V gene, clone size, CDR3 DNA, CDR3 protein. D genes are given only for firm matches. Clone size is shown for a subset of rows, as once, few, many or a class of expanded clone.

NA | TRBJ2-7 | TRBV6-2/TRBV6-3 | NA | TGTGCCAGCACTTGGGGGGCGAGATACGAGCAGTACTTC | CASTWGARYEQYF
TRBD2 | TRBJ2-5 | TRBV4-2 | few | TGTGCCAGCAGCCGGGAGGGGGAGACCCAGTACTTC | CASSREGETQYF
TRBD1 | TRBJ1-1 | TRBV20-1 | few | TGCAGTGCTAGACCCATCCCGGGACAGGGGGACCCGGGCACTGAAGCTTTCTTT | CSARPIPGQGDPGTEAFF
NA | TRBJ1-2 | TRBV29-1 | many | TGCAGCGTCGATCCCGACTCCTACGCTAACTATGGCTACACCTTC | CSVDPDSYANYGYTF
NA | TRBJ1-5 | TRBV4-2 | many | TGTGCCAGCAGCCACCGAGCAGGGGATCAGCCCCAGCATTTT | CASSHRAGDQPQHF
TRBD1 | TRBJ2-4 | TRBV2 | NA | TGTGCCAGCAGGCTACCGGGACAGGGGGCTGAAAACATTCAGTACTTC | CASRLPGQGAENIQYF
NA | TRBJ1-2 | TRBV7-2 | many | TGTGCCAGCAGCTTAGCGCAGGAGACCTCCTATGGCTACACCTTC | CASSLAQETSYGYTF
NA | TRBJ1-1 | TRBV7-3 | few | TGTGCCAGCAGTAACCAAGGACCGAACACTGAAGCTTTCTTT | CASSNQGPNTEAFF
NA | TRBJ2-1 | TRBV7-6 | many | TGTGCCAGCAGCTTAGTGACAGTAAATGAGCAGTTCTTC | CASSLVTVNEQFF
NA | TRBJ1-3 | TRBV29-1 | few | TGCAGCGCCGGGGAGGGACCTGGAAACACCATATATTTT | CSAGEGPGNTIYF
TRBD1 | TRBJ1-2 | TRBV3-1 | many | TGTGCCAGCAGCTACGGGACAGCCCTCTATGGCTACACCTTC | CASSYGTALYGYTF
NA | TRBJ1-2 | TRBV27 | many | TGTGCCAGCAGCCGACAGGATGACTATGGCTACACCTTC | CASSRQDDYGYTF
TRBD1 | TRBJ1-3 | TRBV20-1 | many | TGCAGTGCTAGCTCTAATTCAAGGACAGGGGGCTTAAACACCATATATTTT | CSASSNSRTGGLNTIYF
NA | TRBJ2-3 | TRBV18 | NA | TGTGCCAGCTCACGGACTATTGGCTTTACAGATACGCAGTATTTT | CASSRTIGFTDTQYF
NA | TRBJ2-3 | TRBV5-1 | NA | TGCGCCAGCAGCCCGATGGGGGGGCAAGATACGCAGTATTTT | CASSPMGGQDTQYF
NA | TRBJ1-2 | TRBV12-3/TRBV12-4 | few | TGTGCCAGCAGTTTGAACAGTAACTATGGCTACACCTTC | CASSLNSNYGYTF
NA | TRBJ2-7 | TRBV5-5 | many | TGTGCCAGCAGCTTGGCGGGCAGGATTACCTACGAGCAGTACTTC | CASSLAGRITYEQYF
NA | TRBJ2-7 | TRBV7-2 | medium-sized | TGTGCCAGCAGGCCGACTAGTTTCGACGAGCAGTACTTC | CASRPTSFDEQYF
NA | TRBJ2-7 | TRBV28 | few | TGTGCCAGCAGTTTGAGCGGGCCAACCTACGAGCAGTACTTC | CASSLSGPTYEQYF
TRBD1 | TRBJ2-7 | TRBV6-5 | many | TGTGCCAGCAGTTACTCGACAGGGGGTCGTAATGAGCAGTACTTC | CASSYSTGGRNEQYF
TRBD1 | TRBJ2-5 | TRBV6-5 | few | TGTACCAGCAGTTACGGACAGGGCGGCGAGACCCAGTACTTC | CTSSYGQGGETQYF
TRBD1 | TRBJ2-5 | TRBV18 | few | TGTGCCAGCTCACAAAAACAGGGGGCGTCAGAGACCCAGTACTTC | CASSQKQGASETQYF
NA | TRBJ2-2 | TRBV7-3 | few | TGTGCCAGCAGCTTAGGGGCCGCCGGGGAGCTGTTTTTT | CASSLGAAGELFF
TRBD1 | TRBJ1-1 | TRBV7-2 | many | TGTGCCAGCAGCCCTCAGGGGGCCGGGGAAGCTTTCTTT | CASSPQGAGEAFF
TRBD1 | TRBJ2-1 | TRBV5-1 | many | TGCGCCAGCAGGGGACAGGGAGGGTCCAATGAGCAGTTCTTC | CASRGQGGSNEQFF
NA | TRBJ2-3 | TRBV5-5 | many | TGTGCCAGCAGCCGCTACCCTACGCATAACACAGATACGCAGTATTTT | CASSRYPTHNTDTQYF
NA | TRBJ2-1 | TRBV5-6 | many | TGTGCCAGCAGCTACGCGCCCGGCTCCTACAATGAGCAGTTCTTC | CASSYAPGSYNEQFF
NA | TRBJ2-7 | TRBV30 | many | TGTGCCTGGAGTGGGAGCAGGGGCTACGAGCAGTACTTC | CAWSGSRGYEQYF
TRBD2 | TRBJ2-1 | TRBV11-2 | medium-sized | TGTGCCAGCAGCTTTGGCTTTTCTGATGTGGCGGGAGGGCAGAATGAGCAGTTCTTC | CASSFGFSDVAGGQNEQFF
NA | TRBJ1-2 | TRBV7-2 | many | TGTGCCAGCAGCTTACACCAGAGGGGTAGTGGCTATGGCTACACCTTC | CASSLHQRGSGYGYTF
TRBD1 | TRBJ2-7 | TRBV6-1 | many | TGTGCCAGCAGTGAAGGGACAGGGGACGAGCAGTACTTC | CASSEGTGDEQYF
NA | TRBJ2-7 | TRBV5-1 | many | TGCGCCAGCAGCTTGAAAGGGGGTGGCGAGCAGTACTTC | CASSLKGGGEQYF
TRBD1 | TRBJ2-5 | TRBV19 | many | TGTGCCAGTAGTCCGCGGGCAGGGGGAGAGACCCAGTACTTC | CASSPRAGGETQYF
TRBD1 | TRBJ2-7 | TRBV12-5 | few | TGTGCTAGTGGTTTGGTAAACGCGACAGGGCGGTACCACGAGCAGTACTTC | CASGLVNATGRYHEQYF
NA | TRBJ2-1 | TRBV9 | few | TGTGCCAGCAGCGCCCTCCAAGAGCCCACAGATGAGCAGTTCTTC | CASSALQEPTDEQFF
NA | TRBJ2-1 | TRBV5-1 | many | TGCGCCAGCAGCTCCCATAGTGGCGGACGGTACAATGAGCAGTTCTTC | CASSSHSGGRYNEQFF
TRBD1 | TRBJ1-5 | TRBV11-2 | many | TGTGCCAGCAGCAGACTCGACAGGGAGGGGTGTGGCAATCAGCCCCAGCATTTT | CASSRLDREGCGNQPQHF
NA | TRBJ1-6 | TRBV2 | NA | TGTGCCAGCAGACCCACAGGGTGGAATTCACCCCTCCACTTT | CASRPTGWNSPLHF
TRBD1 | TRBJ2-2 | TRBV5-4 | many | TGTGCCAGCAGCTTGGGAGGACAGGGAAGGGCCGGGGAGCTGTTTTTT | CASSLGGQGRAGELFF
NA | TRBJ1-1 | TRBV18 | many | TGTGCCAGCTCACCTCAGCGGGCCAGCATGAACACTGAAGCTTTCTTT | CASSPQRASMNTEAFF
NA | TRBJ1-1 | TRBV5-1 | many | TGCGCCAGCAGCTTGGAGGCGGGTCCAGCCACTGAAGCTTTCTTT | CASSLEAGPATEAFF
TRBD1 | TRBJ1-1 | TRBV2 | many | TGTGCCAGCAGTGCGGACAGGTCGGGGACTGAAGCTTTCTTT | CASSADRSGTEAFF
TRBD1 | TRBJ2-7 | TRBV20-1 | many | TGCAGTGCTCAACCTACCGACAGGGGGACATACGAGCAGTACTTC | CSAQPTDRGTYEQYF
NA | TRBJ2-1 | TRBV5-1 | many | TGCGCCAGCAGCAGGGACTCCCAAGGGAATGAGCAGTTCTTC | CASSRDSQGNEQFF
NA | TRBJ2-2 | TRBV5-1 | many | TGCGCCAGCAGCCAGCGTGAAAAAACCTCCACCGGTAGGGAGCTGTTTTTT | CASSQREKTSTGRELFF
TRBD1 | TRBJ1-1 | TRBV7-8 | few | TGTGCCAGCAGCCACAGGGACAGAGCCACTGAAGCTTTCTTT | CASSHRDRATEAFF
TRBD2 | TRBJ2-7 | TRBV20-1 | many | TGCAGTGCCCCCCGGACTAGCGGGAGAACCTACGAGCAGTACTTC | CSAPRTSGRTYEQYF
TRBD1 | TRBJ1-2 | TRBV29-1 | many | TGCAGCGTCGAACGGGACAGCAGCTATGGCTACACCTTC | CSVERDSSYGYTF
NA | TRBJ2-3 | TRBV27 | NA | TGTGCCAGCAGTGTCCAATGGTATTCAGATACGCAGTATTTT | CASSVQWYSDTQYF
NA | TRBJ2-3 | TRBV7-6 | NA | TGTGCCAGCAGCTCCAGGACTGGTTCAGATACGCAGTATTTT | CASSSRTGSDTQYF
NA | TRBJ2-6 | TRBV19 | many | TGTGCCAGTAGTCCCCAGGGCCTCTCTGGGGCCAACGTCCTGACTTTC | CASSPQGLSGANVLTF
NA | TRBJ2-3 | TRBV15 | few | TGTGCCACCACCCGGAGGGTCGGGGCAGATACGCAGTATTTT | CATTRRVGADTQYF
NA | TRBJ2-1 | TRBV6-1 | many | TGTGCCAGCAACCAGGATGCCCGGGGGAAGCAGTTCTTC | CASNQDARGKQFF
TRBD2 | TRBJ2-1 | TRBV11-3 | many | TGTGCCAGCAGCTCAGGGTTTATGGGCGGGGGCAATGAGCAGTTCTTC | CASSSGFMGGGNEQFF
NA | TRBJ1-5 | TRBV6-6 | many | TGTGCCAGCACCGTGGACAGTTATAGCAATCAGCCCCAGCATTTT | CASTVDSYSNQPQHF
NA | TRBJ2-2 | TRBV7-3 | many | TGTGCCAGCAGCTTATTGCCGGGGGCGGGCACCGGGGAGCTGTTTTTT | CASSLLPGAGTGELFF
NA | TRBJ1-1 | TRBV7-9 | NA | TGTGCCAGCAACCAGGACGGGTTCACTGAAGCTTTCTTT | CASNQDGFTEAFF
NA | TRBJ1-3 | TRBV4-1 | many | TGCGCCAGCAGACAACTTTTTCGATTGACCGGTGCTGACGGGGGAAACACCATATATTTT | CASRQLFRLTGADGGNTIYF
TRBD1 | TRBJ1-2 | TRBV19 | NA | TGTGCCAGTAGTAAACAGGGGAACTATGGCTACACCTTC | CASSKQGNYGYTF